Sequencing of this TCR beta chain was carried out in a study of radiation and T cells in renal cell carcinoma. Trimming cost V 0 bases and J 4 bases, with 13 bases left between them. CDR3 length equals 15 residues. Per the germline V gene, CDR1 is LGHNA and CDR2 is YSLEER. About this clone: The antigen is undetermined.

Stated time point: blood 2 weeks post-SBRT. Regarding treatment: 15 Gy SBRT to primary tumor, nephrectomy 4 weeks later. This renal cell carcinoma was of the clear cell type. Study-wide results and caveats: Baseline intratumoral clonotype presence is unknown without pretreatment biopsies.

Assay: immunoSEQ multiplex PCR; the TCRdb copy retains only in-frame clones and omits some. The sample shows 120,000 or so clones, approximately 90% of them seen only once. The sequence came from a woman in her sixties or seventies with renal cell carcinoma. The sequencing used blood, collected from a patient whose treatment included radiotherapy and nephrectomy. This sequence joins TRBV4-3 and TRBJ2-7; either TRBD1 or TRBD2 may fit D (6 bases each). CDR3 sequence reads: CASSQDMGAGYEQYF. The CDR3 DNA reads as TGCGCCAGCAGCCAAGATATGGGGGCGGGATACGAGCAGTACTTC.